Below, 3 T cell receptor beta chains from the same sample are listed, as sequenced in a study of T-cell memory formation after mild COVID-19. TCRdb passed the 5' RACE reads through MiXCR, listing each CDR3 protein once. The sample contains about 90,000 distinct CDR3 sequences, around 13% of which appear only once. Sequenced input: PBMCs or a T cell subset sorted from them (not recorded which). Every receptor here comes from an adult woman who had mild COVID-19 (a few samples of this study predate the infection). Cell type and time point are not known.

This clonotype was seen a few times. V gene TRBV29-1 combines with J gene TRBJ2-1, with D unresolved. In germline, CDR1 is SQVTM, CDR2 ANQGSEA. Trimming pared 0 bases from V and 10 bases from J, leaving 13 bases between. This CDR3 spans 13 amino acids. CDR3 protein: CSVEDRLVSEQFF. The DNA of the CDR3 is TGCAGCGTTGAAGATCGGCTAGTGAGCGAGCAGTTCTTC.

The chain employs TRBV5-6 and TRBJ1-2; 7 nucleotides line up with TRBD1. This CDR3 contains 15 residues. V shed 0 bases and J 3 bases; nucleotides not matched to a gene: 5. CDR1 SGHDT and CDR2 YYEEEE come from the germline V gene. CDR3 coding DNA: TGTGCCAGCAGCTTGGGACAGGGTGAAGACTATGGCTACACCTTC. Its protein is CASSLGQGEDYGYTF.

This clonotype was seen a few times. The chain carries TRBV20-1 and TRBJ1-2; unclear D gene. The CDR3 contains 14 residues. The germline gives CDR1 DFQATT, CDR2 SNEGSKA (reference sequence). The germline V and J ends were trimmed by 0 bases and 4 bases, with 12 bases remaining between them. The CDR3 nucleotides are TGCAGTGCTAGAGATCTTCGAATTAGCTATGGCTACACCTTC. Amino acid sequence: CSARDLRISYGYTF.